This T cell receptor (beta chain) was recorded in a study of cytomegalovirus exposure and HLA in healthy donors. Findings and limits, study-wide: TCR beta sequences reportedly predicted most subjects' HLA-A and HLA-B alleles accurately.

As for this clone: Its antigen remains unknown.

Although they were nominally healthy when sampled, donors likely had unrecorded immune exposures. The PCR ran on 60 Vbeta and 13 Jbeta primers. Here immunoSEQ multiplex PCR was the method, and the copy in TCRdb shows in-frame clones only, minus some. The sample contains 200,000 or so clones, about 85% of which appear only once. This CDR3 has 15 amino acids. Losses at the gene ends were 8 bases for V and 7 bases for J; bases not matched to a gene: 16. CDR1 is ENHRY, CDR2 SYGVKD, per germline. This TCR came from a male donor in good health and CMV-seropositive. The sample comprised PBMCs. This chain connects TRBV10-3 to TRBJ2-7, with 8 bases fitting TRBD2. This chain's CDR3 is CAIRRPGTSGGEQYF. DNA for the CDR3: TGTGCCATCCGGCGTCCCGGGACATCGGGAGGGGAGCAGTACTTC.